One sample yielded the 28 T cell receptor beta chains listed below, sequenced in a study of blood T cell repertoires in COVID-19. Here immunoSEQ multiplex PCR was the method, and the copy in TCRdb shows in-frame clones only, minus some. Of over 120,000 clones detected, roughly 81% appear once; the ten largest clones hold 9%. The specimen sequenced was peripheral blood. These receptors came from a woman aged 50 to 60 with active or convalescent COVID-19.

The CDR3 here is CASMEGMNIQYF. Here the CDR3 DNA reads TGTGCCAGCATGGAGGGGATGAACATTCAGTACTTC. The chain carries TRBV25-1 and TRBJ2-4, with TRBD2 as a possible D gene (6 bases). The CDR3 runs 12 residues. CDR1 is MGHDK, CDR2 SYGVNS, per germline. V lost 7 bases to trimming and J lost 7 bases, with 11 bases between them.

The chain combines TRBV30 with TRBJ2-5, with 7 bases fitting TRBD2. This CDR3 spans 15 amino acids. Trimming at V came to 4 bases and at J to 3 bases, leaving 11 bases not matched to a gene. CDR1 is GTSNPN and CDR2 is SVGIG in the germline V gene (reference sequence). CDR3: CAWKVAGAWKETQYF. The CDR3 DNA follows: TGTGCCTGGAAGGTTGCGGGAGCGTGGAAAGAGACCCAGTACTTC.

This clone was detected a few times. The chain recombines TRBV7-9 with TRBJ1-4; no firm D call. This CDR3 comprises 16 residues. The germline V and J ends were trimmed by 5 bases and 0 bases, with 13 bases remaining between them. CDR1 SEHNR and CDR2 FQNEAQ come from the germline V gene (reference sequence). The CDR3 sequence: CASSPSFGATNEKLFF. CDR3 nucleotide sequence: TGTGCCAGCAGCCCCTCCTTCGGTGCAACTAATGAAAAACTGTTTTTT.

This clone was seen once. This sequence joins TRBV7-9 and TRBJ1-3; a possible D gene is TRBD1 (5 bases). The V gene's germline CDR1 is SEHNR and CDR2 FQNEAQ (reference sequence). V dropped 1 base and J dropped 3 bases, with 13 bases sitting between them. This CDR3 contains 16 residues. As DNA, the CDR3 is TGTGCCAGCAGCTTAGATGGAGGGACCATTGGAAACACCATATATTTT. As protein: CASSLDGGTIGNTIYF.

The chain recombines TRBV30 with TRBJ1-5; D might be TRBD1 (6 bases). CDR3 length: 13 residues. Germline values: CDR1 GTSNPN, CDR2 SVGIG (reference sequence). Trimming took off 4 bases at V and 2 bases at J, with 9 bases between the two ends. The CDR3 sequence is CAWNSGGNQPQHF. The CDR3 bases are TGTGCCTGGAATTCAGGGGGCAATCAGCCCCAGCATTTT.

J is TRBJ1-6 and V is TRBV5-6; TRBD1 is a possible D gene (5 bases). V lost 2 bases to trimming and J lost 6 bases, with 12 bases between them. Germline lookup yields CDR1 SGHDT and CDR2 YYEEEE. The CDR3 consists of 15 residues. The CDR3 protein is CASSFRGYANSPLHF. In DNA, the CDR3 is TGTGCCAGCAGCTTCCGGGGGTACGCTAATTCACCCCTCCACTTT. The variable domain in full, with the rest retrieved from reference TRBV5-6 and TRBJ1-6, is DAGVTQSPTHLIKTRGQQVTLRCSPKSGHDTVSWYQQALGQGPQFIFQYYEEEERQRGNFPDRFSGHQFPNYSSELNVNALLLGDSALYLCASSFRGYANSPLHFGNGTRLTVT.

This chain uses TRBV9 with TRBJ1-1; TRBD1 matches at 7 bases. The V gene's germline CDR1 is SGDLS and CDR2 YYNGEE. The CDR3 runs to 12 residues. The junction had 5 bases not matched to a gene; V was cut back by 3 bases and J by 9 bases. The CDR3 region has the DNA TGTGCCAGCAGCGCCCGGAGGGGGCAAGCTTTCTTT. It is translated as CASSARRGQAFF.

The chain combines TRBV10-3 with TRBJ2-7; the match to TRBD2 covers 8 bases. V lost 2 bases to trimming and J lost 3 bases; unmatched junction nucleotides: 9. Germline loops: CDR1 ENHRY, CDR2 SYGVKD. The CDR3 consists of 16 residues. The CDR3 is CAISEPGGQDSYEQYF. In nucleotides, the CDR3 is TGTGCCATCAGTGAGCCGGGGGGGCAGGATAGCTACGAGCAGTACTTC.

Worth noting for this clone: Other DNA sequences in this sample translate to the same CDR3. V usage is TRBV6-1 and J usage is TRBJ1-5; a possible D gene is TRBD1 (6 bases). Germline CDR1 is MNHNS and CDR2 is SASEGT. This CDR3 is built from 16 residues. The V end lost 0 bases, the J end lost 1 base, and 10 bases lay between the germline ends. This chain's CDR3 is CASSEALGASNQPQHF. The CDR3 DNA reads TGTGCCAGCAGTGAAGCGCTGGGGGCAAGCAATCAGCCCCAGCATTTT.

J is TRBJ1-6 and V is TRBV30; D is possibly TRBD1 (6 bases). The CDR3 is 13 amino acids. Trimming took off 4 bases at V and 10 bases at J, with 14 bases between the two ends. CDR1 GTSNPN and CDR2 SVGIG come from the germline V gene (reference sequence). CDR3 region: CAWTGDWGSPLHF. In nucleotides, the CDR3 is TGTGCCTGGACAGGGGATTGGGGGTCACCCCTCCACTTT.

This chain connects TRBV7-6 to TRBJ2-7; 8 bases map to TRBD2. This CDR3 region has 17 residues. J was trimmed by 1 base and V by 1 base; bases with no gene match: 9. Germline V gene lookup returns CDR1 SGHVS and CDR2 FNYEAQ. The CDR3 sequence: CASSLGPGGRLSYEQYF. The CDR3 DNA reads TGTGCCAGCAGCTTAGGACCTGGCGGGAGGCTTTCCTACGAGCAGTACTTC.

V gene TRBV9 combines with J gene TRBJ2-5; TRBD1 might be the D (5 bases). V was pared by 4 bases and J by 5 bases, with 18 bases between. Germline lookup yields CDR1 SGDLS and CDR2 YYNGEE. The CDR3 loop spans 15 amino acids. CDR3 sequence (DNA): TGTGCCAGCAGCTCTCGCGGAAGGGGTGGGGAGACCCAGTACTTC. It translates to CASSSRGRGGETQYF.

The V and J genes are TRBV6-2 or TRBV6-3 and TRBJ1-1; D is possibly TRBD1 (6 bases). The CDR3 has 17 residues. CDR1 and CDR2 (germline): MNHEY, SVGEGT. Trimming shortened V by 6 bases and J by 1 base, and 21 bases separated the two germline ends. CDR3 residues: CASSPALTGIPNTEAFF. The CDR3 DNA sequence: TGTGCCAGCAGCCCGGCATTAACAGGGATCCCGAACACTGAAGCTTTCTTT.

The DNA for the CDR3 is TGTGCCAGCAGCTACTACATTTACAGGGGGCGTAATGGCTACACCTTC. This codes for CASSYYIYRGRNGYTF. V is TRBV5-6 and J is TRBJ1-2; 9 nucleotides match TRBD1. Germline assignment: CDR1 SGHDT and CDR2 YYEEEE. The V segment lost 3 bases and the J segment 6 bases; nucleotides outside the gene matches: 12. The CDR3 consists of 16 residues. Based on the CDR3 plus reference TRBV5-6 and TRBJ1-2, the full variable domain is DAGVTQSPTHLIKTRGQQVTLRCSPKSGHDTVSWYQQALGQGPQFIFQYYEEEERQRGNFPDRFSGHQFPNYSSELNVNALLLGDSALYLCASSYYIYRGRNGYTFGSGTRLTVV.

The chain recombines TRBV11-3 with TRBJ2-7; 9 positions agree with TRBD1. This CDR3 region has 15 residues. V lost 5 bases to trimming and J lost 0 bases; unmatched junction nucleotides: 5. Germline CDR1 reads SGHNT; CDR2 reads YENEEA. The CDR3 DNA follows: TGTGCCAGCAGCCCCGGGACAGGGATCTCCTACGAGCAGTACTTC. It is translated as CASSPGTGISYEQYF. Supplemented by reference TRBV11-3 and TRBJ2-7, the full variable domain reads EAGVVQSPRYKIIEKKQPVAFWCNPISGHNTLYWYLQNLGQGPELLIRYENEEAVDDSQLPKDRFSAERLKGVDSTLKIQPAELGDSAVYLCASSPGTGISYEQYFGPGTRLTVT.

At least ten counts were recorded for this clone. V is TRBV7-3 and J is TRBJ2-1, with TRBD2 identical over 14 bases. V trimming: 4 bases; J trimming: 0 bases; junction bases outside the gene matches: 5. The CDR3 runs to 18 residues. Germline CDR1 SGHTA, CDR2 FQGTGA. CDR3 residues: CASSSFGTSGSSYNEQFF. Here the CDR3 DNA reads TGTGCCAGCAGCTCCTTCGGGACTAGCGGGAGCTCCTACAATGAGCAGTTCTTC.

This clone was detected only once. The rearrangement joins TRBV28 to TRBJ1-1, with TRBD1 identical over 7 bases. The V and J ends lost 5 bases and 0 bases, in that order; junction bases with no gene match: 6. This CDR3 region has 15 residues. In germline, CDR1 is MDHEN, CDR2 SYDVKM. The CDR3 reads CASSRRQGMNTEAFF. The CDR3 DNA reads TGTGCCAGCAGTCGTCGACAGGGTATGAACACTGAAGCTTTCTTT.

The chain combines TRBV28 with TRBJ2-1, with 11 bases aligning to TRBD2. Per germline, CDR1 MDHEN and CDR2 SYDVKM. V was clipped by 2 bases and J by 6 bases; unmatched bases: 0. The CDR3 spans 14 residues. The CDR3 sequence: CASSLLAGGNEQFF. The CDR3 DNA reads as TGTGCCAGCAGTTTACTAGCGGGAGGCAATGAGCAGTTCTTC.

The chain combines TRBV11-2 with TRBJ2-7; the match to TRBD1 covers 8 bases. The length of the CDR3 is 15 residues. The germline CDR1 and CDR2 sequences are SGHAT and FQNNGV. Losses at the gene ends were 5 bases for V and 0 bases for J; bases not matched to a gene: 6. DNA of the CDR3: TGTGCCAGCAGCGTTGAACAGGGGGTCTCCTACGAGCAGTACTTC. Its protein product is CASSVEQGVSYEQYF.

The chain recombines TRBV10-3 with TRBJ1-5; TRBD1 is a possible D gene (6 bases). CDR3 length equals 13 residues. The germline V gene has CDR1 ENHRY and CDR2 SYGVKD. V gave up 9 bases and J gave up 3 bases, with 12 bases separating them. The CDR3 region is CAIGGQTNQPQHF. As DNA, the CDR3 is TGTGCCATTGGAGGACAGACCAATCAGCCCCAGCATTTT.

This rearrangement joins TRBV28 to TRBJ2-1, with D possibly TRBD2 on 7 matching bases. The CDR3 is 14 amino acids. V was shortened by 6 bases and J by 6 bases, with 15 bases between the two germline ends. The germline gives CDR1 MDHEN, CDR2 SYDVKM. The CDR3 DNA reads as TGTGCCAGCAGCAGGGGAGGGGTACGCAATGAGCAGTTCTTC. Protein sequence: CASSRGGVRNEQFF.

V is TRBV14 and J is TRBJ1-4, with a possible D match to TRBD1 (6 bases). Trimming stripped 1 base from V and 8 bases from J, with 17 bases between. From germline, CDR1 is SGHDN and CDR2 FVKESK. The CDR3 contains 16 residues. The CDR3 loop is CASSQGTGIFGEKLFF. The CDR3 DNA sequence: TGTGCCAGCAGCCAAGGAACAGGGATTTTCGGAGAAAAACTGTTTTTT.

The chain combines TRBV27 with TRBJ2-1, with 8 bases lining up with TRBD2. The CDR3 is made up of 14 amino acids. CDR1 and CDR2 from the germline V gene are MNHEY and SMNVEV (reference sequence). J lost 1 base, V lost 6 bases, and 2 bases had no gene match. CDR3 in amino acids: CASSREGSYNEQFF. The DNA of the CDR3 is TGTGCCAGCAGCCGGGAGGGGTCCTACAATGAGCAGTTCTTC.

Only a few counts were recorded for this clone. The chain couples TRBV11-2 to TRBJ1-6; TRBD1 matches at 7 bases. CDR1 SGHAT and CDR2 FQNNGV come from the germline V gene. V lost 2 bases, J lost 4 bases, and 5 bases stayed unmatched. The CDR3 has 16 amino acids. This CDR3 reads CASSLRTGQYNSPLHF. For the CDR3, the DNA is TGTGCCAGCAGCTTACGGACAGGACAATATAATTCACCCCTCCACTTT.

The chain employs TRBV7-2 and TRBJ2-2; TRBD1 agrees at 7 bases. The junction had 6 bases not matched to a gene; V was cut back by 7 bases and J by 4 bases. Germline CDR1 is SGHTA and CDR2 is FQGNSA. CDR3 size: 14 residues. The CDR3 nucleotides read TGTGCCAGCAACAACAGGGGTAGCACCGGGGAGCTGTTTTTT. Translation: CASNNRGSTGELFF.

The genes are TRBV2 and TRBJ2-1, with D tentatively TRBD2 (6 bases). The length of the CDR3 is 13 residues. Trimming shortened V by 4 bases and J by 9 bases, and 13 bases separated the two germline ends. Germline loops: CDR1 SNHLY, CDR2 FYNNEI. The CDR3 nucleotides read TGTGCCAGCAGTGTAAATGAGGAGGGTGAGCAGTTCTTC. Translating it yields CASSVNEEGEQFF.

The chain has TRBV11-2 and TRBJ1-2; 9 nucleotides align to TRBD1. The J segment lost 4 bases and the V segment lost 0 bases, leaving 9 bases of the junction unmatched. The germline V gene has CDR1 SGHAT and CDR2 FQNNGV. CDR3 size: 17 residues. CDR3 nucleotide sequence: TGTGCCAGCAGCTTAGATGACAGGGGGGGGATCGGCTATGGCTACACCTTC. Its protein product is CASSLDDRGGIGYGYTF.

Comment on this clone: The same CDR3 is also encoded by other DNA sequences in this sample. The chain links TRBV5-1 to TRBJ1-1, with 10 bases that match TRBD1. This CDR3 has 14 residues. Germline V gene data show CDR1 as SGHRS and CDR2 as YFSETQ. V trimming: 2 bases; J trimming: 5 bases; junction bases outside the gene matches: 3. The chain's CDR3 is CASSFRDRGTEAFF. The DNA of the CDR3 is TGCGCCAGCAGCTTCAGGGACAGGGGAACTGAAGCTTTCTTT.